The TCR beta chain under discussion was sequenced for a study of OX40 agonist ivuxolimab in advanced cancers. Across the whole study: The group had a mean age of about 60 years, ranged from about 23 to 79, and was less than 85% male.

On this clone: Its antigen is currently unknown.

Using immunoSEQ multiplex PCR, the repertoire was profiled, and TCRdb retains in-frame clones only, with some absent. Of 30,000 to 45,000 clones in the sample, around 87% are singletons; the top ten hold 25% to 35%. The germline V gene encodes CDR1 SGHVS and CDR2 FQNEAQ. CDR3 length equals 14 residues. The V segment lost 2 bases and the J segment 2 bases; nucleotides outside the gene matches: 2. Regarding the study as a whole: More expanded clones were seen, on average, in CD8+ T cells than in CD4+.

Source: CD4+ or CD8+ T cells sorted from blood, taken in a trial of the OX40 agonist ivuxolimab. The receptor comes from an adult with an advanced solid tumor such as melanoma, head and neck, liver or kidney cancer. The V and J genes are TRBV7-8 and TRBJ2-7, with 8 bases lining up with TRBD2. The CDR3 sequence: CASSLMGLAYEQYF. DNA for the CDR3: TGTGCCAGCAGCTTAATGGGACTAGCCTACGAGCAGTACTTC. Drawing the rest from reference TRBV7-8 and TRBJ2-7, the complete variable domain is GAGVSQSPRYKVAKRGQDVALRCDPISGHVSLFWYQQALGQGPEFLTYFQNEAQLDKSGLPSDRFFAERPEGSVSTLKIQRTQQEDSAVYLCASSLMGLAYEQYFGPGTRLTVT.